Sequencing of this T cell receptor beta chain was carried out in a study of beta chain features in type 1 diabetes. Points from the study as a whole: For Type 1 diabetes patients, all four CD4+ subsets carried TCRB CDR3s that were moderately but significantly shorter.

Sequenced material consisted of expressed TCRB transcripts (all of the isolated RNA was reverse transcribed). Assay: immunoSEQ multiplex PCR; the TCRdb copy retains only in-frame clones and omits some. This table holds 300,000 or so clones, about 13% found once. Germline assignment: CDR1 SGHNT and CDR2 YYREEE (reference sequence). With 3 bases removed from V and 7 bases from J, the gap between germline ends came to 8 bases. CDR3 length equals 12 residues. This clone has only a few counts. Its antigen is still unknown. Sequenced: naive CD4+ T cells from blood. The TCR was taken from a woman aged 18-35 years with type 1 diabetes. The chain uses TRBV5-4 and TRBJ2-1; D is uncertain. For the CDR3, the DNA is TGTGCCAGCAGCTCCGTAGTGAATGAGCAGTTCTTC. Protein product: CASSSVVNEQFF.